This T cell receptor beta chain appears in the sequencing data of a study of shared clonotypes between healthy human individuals. The study, taken as a whole, reports: Non-shared clonotypes had lower generation probabilities than those shared by all four donors. Donors were few, which limited the genetic and exposure-history diversity represented. The sole specimen, blood, was sampled, and tissue repertoires likely differ.

Of note for this clone: Its target is unknown. This specimen includes other DNA sequences encoding the same CDR3.

This CDR3 has 15 amino acids. Germline V gives CDR1 SNHLY, CDR2 FYNNEI. J was trimmed by 2 bases and V by 1 base; bases with no gene match: 5. CD8 cells regarded as naive lacked CD45RO, were positively chosen for CCR7, and omitted terminally differentiated effector memory CD45RA+ cells. The assay was immunoSEQ multiplex PCR, and TCRdb's table has in-frame clones only and misses some. Among a few million clones listed, around 95% were seen once. The source material was naive CD8+ T cells from PBMCs. The receptor was isolated from a man between 18 and 35 years old in good health. Some clones in this sample may be carry-over from other donors' samples. This chain links TRBV2 with TRBJ2-7; 7 bases are shared with TRBD1. CDR3 DNA sequence: TGTGCCAGCAGTGAAGGGACAGGATTAGCCTACGAGCAGTACTTC. Translated: CASSEGTGLAYEQYF.